Sequencing of this T cell receptor beta chain was carried out in a study of T cell repertoires in cytomegalovirus infection (dated by TCRdb to between 2018 and 2021). Regarding the research as a whole: Alongside well-studied HLA-B-restricted epitopes, the peptide stimulations were aimed at recently identified HLA-C-restricted CMV epitopes, whose presentation resists viral immunomodulation. Because public TCR beta signatures pointed to carriage of CMV infection together with the matching HLA type, the HLA type of each donor mattered for the analysis.

Remarks on this clonotype: Which antigen it targets is not known. No per-base quality is available; no much larger clone lies one base away.

From the cysteine through the phenylalanine, the CDR3 covers 12 amino acids. The kept DNA is CDR3 alone, 36 bases in frame from the first base. The V end loses 8 bases and the J end loses 7 bases, and a stretch of 15 bases separates them. Data came from an Illumina HiSeq 1500. TCRdb ran its own pipeline on the public reads, namely fastp trimming at Q25 and MiXCR clone calling, and kept in-frame beta chains. Rows are unified per CDR3 protein, each entry keeping the most common DNA and genes. In this sample the table shows hundreds of thousands of distinct CDR3 sequences, 42% of which occur a single time. Of the sample, 43% falls within the top ten clones. The treatment or condition label on this specimen signifies: in vitro stimulation with specific CMV peptide epitopes to enrich CMV-specific T cells. The paper's findings and limits, for the study overall: Carriers of CMV infection plus the relevant HLA type were discriminated by the cumulative frequency of public TCR beta family members in the study cohort and in an independent approximately 360-donor cohort. In the ex vivo response, HLA-C-restricted CMV-specific TCR beta clonotypes were dominant, and in two of eight donors the single most frequent clonotype came from this HLA-C-restricted group.

The specimen comprised cultured PBMCs, sampled from culture after CMV antigen stimulation. This TCR was recovered from a human donor in good health (CMV status not recorded). Some clones in this sample may be carry-over from other donors' samples. The sequence is built from TRBV5-3 and TRBJ1-1; TRBD1 is possibly the D segment (6 matching bases). TRBV5-3 is an ORF, with its function uncertain. The CDR3 protein: CASSRGGNEAFF. The nucleotides are TGTGCCAGCAGCCGAGGGGGGAATGAAGCTTTCTTT.